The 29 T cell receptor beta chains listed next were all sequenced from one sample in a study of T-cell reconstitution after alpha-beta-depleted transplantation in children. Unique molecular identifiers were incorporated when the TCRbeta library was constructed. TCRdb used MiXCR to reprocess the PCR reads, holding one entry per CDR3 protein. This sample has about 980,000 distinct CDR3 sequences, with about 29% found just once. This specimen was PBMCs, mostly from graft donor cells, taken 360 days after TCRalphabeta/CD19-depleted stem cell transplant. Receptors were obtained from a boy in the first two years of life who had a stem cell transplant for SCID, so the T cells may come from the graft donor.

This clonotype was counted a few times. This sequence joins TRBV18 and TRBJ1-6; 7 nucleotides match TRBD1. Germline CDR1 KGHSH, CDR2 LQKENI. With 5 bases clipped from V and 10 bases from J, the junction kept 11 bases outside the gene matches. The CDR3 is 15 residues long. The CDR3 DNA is TGTGCCAGCTCAAGAGTCGAGACAGGGACCTCACCCCTCCACTTT. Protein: CASSRVETGTSPLHF.

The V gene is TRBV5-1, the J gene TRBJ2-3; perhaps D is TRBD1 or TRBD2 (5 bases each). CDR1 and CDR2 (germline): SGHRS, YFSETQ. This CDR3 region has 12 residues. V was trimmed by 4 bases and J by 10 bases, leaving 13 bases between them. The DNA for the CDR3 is TGCGCCAGCAGCCCCAGGGAGTTTCCGCAGTATTTT. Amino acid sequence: CASSPREFPQYF.

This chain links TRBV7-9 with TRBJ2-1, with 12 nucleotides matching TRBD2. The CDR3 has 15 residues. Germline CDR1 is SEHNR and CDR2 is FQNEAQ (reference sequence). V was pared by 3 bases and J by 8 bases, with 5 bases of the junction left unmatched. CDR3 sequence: CASSFWTSGVDEQFF. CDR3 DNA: TGTGCCAGCAGCTTTTGGACTAGCGGGGTAGATGAGCAGTTCTTC.

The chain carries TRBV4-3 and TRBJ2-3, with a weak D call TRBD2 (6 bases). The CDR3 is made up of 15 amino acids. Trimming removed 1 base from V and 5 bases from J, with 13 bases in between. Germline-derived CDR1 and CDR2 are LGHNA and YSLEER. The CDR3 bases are TGCGCCAGCAGCCAAGTTAGGAGGGAAGGAGATACGCAGTATTTT. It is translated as CASSQVRREGDTQYF.

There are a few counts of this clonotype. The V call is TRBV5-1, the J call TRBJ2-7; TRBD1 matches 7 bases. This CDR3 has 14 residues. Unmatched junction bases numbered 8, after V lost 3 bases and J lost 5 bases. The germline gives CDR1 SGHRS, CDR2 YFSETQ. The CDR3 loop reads CASSSDRIVNEQYF. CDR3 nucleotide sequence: TGCGCCAGCAGCTCGGACAGGATTGTCAACGAGCAGTACTTC.

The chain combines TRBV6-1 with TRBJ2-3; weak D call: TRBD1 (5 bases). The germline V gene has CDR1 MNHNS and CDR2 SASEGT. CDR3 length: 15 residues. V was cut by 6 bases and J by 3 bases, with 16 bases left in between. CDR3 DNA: TGTGCCAGCAGCCTCGGACACCCGAGGACAGATACGCAGTATTTT. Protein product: CASSLGHPRTDTQYF.

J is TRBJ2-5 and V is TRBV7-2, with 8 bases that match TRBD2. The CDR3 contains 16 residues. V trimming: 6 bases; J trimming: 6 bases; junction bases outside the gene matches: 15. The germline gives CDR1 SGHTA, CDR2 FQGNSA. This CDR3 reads CASSPTIGLAPQTQYF. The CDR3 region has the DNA TGTGCCAGCAGTCCTACCATCGGACTAGCCCCTCAGACCCAGTACTTC.

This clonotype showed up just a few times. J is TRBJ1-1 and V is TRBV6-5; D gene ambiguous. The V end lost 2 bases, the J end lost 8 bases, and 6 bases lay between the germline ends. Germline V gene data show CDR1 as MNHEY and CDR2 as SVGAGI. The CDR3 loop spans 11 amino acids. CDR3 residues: CASSYGREAFF. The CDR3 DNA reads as TGTGCCAGCAGTTACGGGAGGGAAGCTTTCTTT.

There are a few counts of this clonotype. The CDR3 nucleotides are TGTGCCAGCAGTGAAGGGGGGCAGTCCTCTGGAAACACCATATATTTT. It is translated as CASSEGGQSSGNTIYF. The V call is TRBV25-1, the J call TRBJ1-3, with TRBD1 as a possible D gene (6 bases). V dropped 2 bases and J dropped 0 bases, with 11 bases sitting between them. The germline V gene encodes CDR1 MGHDK and CDR2 SYGVNS. The CDR3 has 16 residues.

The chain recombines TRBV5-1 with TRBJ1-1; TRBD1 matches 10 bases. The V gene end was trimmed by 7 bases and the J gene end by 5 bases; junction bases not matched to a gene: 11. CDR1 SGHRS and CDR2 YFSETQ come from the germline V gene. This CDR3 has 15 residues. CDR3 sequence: CASEARTGGQTEAFF. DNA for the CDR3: TGCGCCAGCGAGGCCAGGACAGGGGGTCAGACTGAAGCTTTCTTT.

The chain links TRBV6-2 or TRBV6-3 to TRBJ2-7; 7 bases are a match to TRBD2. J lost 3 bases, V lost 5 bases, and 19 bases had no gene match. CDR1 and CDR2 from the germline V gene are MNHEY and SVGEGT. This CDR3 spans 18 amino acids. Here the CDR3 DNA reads TGTGCCAGCAGTACTCCACTGGCATCTCTAGCGGACCTCTACGAGCAGTACTTC. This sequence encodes CASSTPLASLADLYEQYF.

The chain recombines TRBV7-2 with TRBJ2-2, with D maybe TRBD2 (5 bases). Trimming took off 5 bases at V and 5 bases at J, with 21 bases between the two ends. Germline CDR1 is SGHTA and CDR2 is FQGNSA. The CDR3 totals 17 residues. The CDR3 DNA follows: TGTGCCAGCAGCCCCCAGACTATTTTGGCCATGACCGGGGAGCTGTTTTTT. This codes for CASSPQTILAMTGELFF.

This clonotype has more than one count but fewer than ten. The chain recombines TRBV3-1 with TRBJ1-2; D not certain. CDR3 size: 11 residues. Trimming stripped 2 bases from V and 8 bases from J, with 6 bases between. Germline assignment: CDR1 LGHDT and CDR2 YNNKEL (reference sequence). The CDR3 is CASSQFDGYTF. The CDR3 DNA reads TGTGCCAGCAGCCAATTCGACGGCTACACCTTC.

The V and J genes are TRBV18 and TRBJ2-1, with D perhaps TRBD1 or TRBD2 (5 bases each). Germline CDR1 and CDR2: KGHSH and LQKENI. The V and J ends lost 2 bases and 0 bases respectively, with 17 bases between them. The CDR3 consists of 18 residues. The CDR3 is CASSPSGTAVYSYNEQFF. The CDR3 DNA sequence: TGTGCCAGCTCACCATCCGGGACCGCTGTTTACTCCTACAATGAGCAGTTCTTC. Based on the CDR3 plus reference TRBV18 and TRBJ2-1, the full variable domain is NAGVMQNPRHLVRRRGQEARLRCSPMKGHSHVYWYRQLPEEGLKFMVYLQKENIIDESGMPKERFSAEFPKEGPSILRIQQVVRGDSAAYFCASSPSGTAVYSYNEQFFGPGTRLTVL.

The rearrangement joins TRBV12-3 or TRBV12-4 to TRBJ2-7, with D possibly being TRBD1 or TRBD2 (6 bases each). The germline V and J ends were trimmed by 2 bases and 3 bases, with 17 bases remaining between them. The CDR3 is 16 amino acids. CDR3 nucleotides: TGTGCCAGCAGTTTAATGGGGGGCCTCGCCTACTACGAGCAGTACTTC. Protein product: CASSLMGGLAYYEQYF.

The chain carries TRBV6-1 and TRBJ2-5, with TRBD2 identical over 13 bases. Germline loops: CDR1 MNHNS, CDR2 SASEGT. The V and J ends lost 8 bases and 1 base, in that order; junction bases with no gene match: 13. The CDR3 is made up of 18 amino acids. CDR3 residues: CASLRGTSGDRTQETQYF. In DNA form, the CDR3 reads TGTGCCAGCCTGAGAGGGACTAGCGGGGACCGGACCCAAGAGACCCAGTACTTC.

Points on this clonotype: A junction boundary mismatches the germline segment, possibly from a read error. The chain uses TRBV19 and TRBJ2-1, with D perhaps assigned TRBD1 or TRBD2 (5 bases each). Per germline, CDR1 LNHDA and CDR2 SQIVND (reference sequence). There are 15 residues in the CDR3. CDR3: CACSTRDLPYNEQFF. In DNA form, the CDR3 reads TGTGCCTGTAGTACCCGGGACCTGCCCTACAATGAGCAGTTCTTC.

The CDR3 bases are TGCAGCGTTGAATATCAGTCGGTCGGGATAGAGACCCAGTACTTC. Its translation is CSVEYQSVGIETQYF. V gene TRBV29-1 combines with J gene TRBJ2-5; D might be TRBD2 (5 bases). The germline V and J ends were trimmed by 2 bases and 4 bases, with 17 bases remaining between them. The CDR3 extends over 15 amino acids. Germline V gene data show CDR1 as SQVTM and CDR2 as ANQGSEA.

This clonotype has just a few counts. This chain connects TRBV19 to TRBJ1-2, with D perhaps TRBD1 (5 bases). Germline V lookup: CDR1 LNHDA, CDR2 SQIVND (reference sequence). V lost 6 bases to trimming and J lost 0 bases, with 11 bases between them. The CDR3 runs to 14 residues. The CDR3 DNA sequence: TGTGCCAGTAGGCGGACAACAACTAACTATGGCTACACCTTC. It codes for CASRRTTTNYGYTF.

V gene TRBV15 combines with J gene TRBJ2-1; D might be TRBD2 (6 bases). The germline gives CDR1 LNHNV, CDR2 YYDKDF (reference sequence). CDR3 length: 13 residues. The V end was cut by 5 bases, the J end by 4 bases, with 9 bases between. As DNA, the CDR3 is TGTGCCACCAGCGGTAGCGGATACAATGAGCAGTTCTTC. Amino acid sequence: CATSGSGYNEQFF. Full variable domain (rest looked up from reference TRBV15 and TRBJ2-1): DAMVIQNPRYQVTQFGKPVTLSCSQTLNHNVMYWYQQKSSQAPKLLFHYYDKDFNNEADTPDNFQSRRPNTSFCFLDIRSPGLGDTAMYLCATSGSGYNEQFFGPGTRLTVL.

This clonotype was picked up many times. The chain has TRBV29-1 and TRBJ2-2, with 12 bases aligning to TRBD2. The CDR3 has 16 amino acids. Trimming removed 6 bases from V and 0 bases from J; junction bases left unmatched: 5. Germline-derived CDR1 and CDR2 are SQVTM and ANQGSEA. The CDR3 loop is CSVARLAGANTGELFF. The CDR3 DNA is TGCAGCGTCGCTCGACTAGCGGGGGCGAACACCGGGGAGCTGTTTTTT.

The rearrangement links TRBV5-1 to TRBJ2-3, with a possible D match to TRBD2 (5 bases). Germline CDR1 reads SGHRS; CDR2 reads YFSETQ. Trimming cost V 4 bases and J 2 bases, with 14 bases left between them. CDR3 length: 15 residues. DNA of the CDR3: TGCGCCAGCAGCCCCAACGGGAATCCCACAGATACGCAGTATTTT. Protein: CASSPNGNPTDTQYF.

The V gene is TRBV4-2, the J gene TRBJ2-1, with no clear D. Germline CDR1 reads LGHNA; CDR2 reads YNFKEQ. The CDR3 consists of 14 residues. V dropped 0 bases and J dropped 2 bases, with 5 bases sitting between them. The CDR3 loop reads CASSQDIPYNEQFF. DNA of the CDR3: TGTGCCAGCAGCCAAGATATCCCCTACAATGAGCAGTTCTTC.

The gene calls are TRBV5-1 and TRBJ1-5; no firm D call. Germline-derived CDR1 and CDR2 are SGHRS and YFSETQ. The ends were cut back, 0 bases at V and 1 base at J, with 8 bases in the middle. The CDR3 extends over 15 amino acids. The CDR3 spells CASSLGGVSNQPQHF. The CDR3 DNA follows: TGCGCCAGCAGCTTGGGCGGGGTGAGCAATCAGCCCCAGCATTTT.

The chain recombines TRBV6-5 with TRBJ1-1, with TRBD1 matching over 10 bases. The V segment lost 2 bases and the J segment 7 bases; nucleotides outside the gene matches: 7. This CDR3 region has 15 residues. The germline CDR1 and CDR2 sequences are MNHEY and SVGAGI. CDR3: CASSYGQGGGGEAFF. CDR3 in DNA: TGTGCCAGCAGTTACGGACAGGGGGGCGGGGGTGAAGCTTTCTTT.

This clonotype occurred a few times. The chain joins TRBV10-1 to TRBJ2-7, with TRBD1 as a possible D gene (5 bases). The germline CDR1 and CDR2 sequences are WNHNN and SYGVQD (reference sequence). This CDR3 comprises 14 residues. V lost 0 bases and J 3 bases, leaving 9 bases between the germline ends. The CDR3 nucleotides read TGCGCCAGCAGTGAGTCCGGCAGGGACTACGAGCAGTACTTC. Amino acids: CASSESGRDYEQYF.

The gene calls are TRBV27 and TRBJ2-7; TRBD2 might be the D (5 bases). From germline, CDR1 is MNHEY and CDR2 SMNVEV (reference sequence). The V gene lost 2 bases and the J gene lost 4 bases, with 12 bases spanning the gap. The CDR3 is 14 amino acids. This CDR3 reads CASSLTGSGYEQYF. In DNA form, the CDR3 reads TGTGCCAGCAGTTTAACGGGGTCGGGATACGAGCAGTACTTC.

In nucleotides, the CDR3 is TGTGCCAGCAGTGAATCCCCTGAGCTAGCGGGCTTCATCTCCTACGAGCAGTACTTC. Its protein product is CASSESPELAGFISYEQYF. The chain is built from TRBV2 and TRBJ2-7, with TRBD2 identical over 8 bases. Germline CDR1 reads SNHLY; CDR2 reads FYNNEI. The V gene end was trimmed by 2 bases and the J gene end by 0 bases; junction bases not matched to a gene: 15. The length of the CDR3 is 19 residues.

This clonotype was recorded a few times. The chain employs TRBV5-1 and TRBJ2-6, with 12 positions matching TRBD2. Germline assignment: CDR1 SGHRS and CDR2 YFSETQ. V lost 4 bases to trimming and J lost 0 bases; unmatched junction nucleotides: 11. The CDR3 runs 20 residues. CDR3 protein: CASSPPLTSGGNSGANVLTF. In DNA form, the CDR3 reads TGCGCCAGCAGCCCGCCCCTGACTAGCGGGGGCAACTCTGGGGCCAACGTCCTGACTTTC. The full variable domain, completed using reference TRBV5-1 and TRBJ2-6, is KAGVTQTPRYLIKTRGQQVTLSCSPISGHRSVSWYQQTPGQGLQFLFEYFSETQRNKGNFPGRFSGRQFSNSRSEMNVSTLELGDSALYLCASSPPLTSGGNSGANVLTFGAGSRLTVL.